This T cell receptor beta chain was captured by sequencing in a study of shared clonotypes between healthy human individuals. Study summary: Donors consisted of two women and a few men between 18 and 49.

V gave up 6 bases and J gave up 5 bases, with 13 bases separating them. The germline V gene has CDR1 MRHNA and CDR2 SNTAGT. The CDR3 sequence is 13 residues long. About this clone itself: Its cognate antigen is unknown.

Generated by immunoSEQ multiplex PCR, the TCRdb table keeps only in-frame clones and is missing some. The sample consists of some 2 million clones, around 95% of them appearing once. Study results and limitations: Collection of samples was limited to blood; tissue repertoires likely differ. What naive subsets generally showed was a larger estimated richness than memory subsets showed.

The V call is TRBV6-4, the J call TRBJ1-2; D is possibly TRBD1 (5 bases). The clonotype was recovered from a man between 18 and 35 years old in good health. The sample was naive CD4+ T cells sorted from blood. Subset in this sample: CD45RA+ positively selected. For the CDR3, the DNA is TGTGCCAGCAGCCCCATGCAGGGTTATGGCTACACCTTC. It encodes CASSPMQGYGYTF.